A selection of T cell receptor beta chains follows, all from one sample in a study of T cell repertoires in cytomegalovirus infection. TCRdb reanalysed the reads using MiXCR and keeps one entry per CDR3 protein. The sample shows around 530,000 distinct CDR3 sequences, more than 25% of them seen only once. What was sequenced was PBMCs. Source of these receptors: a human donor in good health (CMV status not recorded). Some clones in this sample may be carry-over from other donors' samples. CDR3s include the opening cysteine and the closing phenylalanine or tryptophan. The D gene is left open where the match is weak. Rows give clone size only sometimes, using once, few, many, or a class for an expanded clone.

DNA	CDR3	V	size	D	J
TGTGCCAGCAGTTTAGGGCCACAGGGCGCGTTAACCTATGGCTACACCTTC	CASSLGPQGALTYGYTF	TRBV28	few	NA	TRBJ1-2
TGTGCCAGCAGGGGTCGGGGGCGACCCTCCTACAATGAGCAGTTCTTC	CASRGRGRPSYNEQFF	TRBV6-1	once	NA	TRBJ2-1
TGTGCCAGCAGCTTAGGGGCGGGGGGCACTGAAGCTTTCTTT	CASSLGAGGTEAFF	TRBV7-6	many	NA	TRBJ1-1
TGTGCCAGCAGTGAACCCCGACAGTACAATGAGCAGTTCTTC	CASSEPRQYNEQFF	TRBV25-1	few	NA	TRBJ2-1
TGTGCCAGCAGTTTAGGGGGCCATGGAGGAAACACCATATATTTT	CASSLGGHGGNTIYF	TRBV12-3/TRBV12-4	few	NA	TRBJ1-3
TGTGCCACGGCTACTAGCGGGTTAGGTGAGCAGTTCTTC	CATATSGLGEQFF	TRBV24-1	once	TRBD2	TRBJ2-1
TGTGCCAGCAGCTTGCGGGCGGTCGTTGGAACGACCGGGGAGCTGTTTTTT	CASSLRAVVGTTGELFF	TRBV5-5	few	NA	TRBJ2-2
TGCAGTGCTAGTCGGGCCCACATCGCCTCAGATACGCAGTATTTT	CSASRAHIASDTQYF	TRBV20-1	NA	NA	TRBJ2-3
TGTGCCAGCAGCGTATCCTCTAGCCAGGAGACCCAGTACTTC	CASSVSSSQETQYF	TRBV9	few	NA	TRBJ2-5
TGTGCCAGCAGCGAGAGTCCGCCTTATGGCTACACCTTC	CASSESPPYGYTF	TRBV6-1	NA	NA	TRBJ1-2
TGTGCCAGCAGAACAGTGGGGGCTGGCGAGACCCAGTACTTC	CASRTVGAGETQYF	TRBV7-7	few	NA	TRBJ2-5
TGTGCCAGCAGTGAACGGACATATCAGCCCCAGCATTTT	CASSERTYQPQHF	TRBV2	few	NA	TRBJ1-5
TGTGCCAGCAGCTCTGCAATTACCTATAGCAATCAGCCCCAGCATTTT	CASSSAITYSNQPQHF	TRBV5-8	few	NA	TRBJ1-5
TGTGCCAGCAGCAGAGGCGCAGGGTCTAATCAGCCCCAGCATTTT	CASSRGAGSNQPQHF	TRBV7-6	many	NA	TRBJ1-5
TGTGCCAGCGGACAGGAAACCTATGGCTACACCTTC	CASGQETYGYTF	TRBV28	few	TRBD1	TRBJ1-2
TGTGCCAGCAGTTTGGTTGGGGATTCTACCTATGGCTACACCTTC	CASSLVGDSTYGYTF	TRBV6-5	NA	NA	TRBJ1-2
TGTGCCAGCAGACCAGCGGGGTCTGGGGAGCAGTACTTC	CASRPAGSGEQYF	TRBV28	few	TRBD2	TRBJ2-7
TGCAGCGTTGAAGAGCGGGAGTACAGTGAGCAGTTCTTC	CSVEEREYSEQFF	TRBV29-1	many	TRBD2	TRBJ2-1
TGCGCCAGCAGCTTGAGCGGGGGGTTCACAGATACGCAGTATTTT	CASSLSGGFTDTQYF	TRBV5-1	NA	TRBD2	TRBJ2-3
TGTGCCAGCAGTTGGCAGTACAATCAGCCCCAGCATTTT	CASSWQYNQPQHF	TRBV7-2	NA	NA	TRBJ1-5
TGCAGCGTTGACTGGGCAGGGGTGGGCGGGGAGCTGTTTTTT	CSVDWAGVGGELFF	TRBV29-1	few	NA	TRBJ2-2
TGTGCCAGCAGCCCGTGGGACAGGGATCAGCCCCAGCATTTT	CASSPWDRDQPQHF	TRBV7-6	many	TRBD1	TRBJ1-5
TGTGCCAGCAGCTTATCGACCGGCTCTGGAAACACCATATATTTT	CASSLSTGSGNTIYF	TRBV7-8	many	NA	TRBJ1-3
TGTGCCTGGACTCGCCGAGCGGGAGCGGTCTACAATGAGCAGTTCTTC	CAWTRRAGAVYNEQFF	TRBV30	NA	TRBD2	TRBJ2-1
TGCAGTGCTAGACACAGGGGGCAGAGCTATGGCTACACCTTC	CSARHRGQSYGYTF	TRBV20-1	few	TRBD1	TRBJ1-2
TGTGCCAGCAGCTTAGGGGGCCAGGTTTCCACTGAAGCTTTCTTT	CASSLGGQVSTEAFF	TRBV13	NA	NA	TRBJ1-1
TGTGCCAGCAGGCCCCGTAGCGCAAGCTCCTACAATGAGCAGTTCTTC	CASRPRSASSYNEQFF	TRBV6-1	NA	NA	TRBJ2-1
TGCAGTGCTAGTGGCAGGGTTAACTATGGCTACACCTTC	CSASGRVNYGYTF	TRBV20-1	few	NA	TRBJ1-2
TGTGCCAGCAGCGGACAGGGGTTTGCTGGAAACACCATATATTTT	CASSGQGFAGNTIYF	TRBV7-6	many	TRBD1	TRBJ1-3
TGTGCCAGCAGTTATGCGGGGAACACTGAAGCTTTCTTT	CASSYAGNTEAFF	TRBV7-9	few	NA	TRBJ1-1
TGTGCCAGCAGCTTAATGGGGACTAGCGGGAGAAGTGAGCAGTTCTTC	CASSLMGTSGRSEQFF	TRBV7-2	many	TRBD2	TRBJ2-1
TGCAGCGTTACAGGGAAGAACACCGGGGAGCTGTTTTTT	CSVTGKNTGELFF	TRBV29-1	NA	NA	TRBJ2-2
TGTGCCAGCAGTTCCGAGTCGGGGGAAGCTTTCTTT	CASSSESGEAFF	TRBV12-3/TRBV12-4	NA	NA	TRBJ1-1